Sequencing of this T cell receptor beta chain was carried out in a study of long-term antiretroviral therapy in people with HIV. Survey-level immunoSEQ v3.0 assays were run. Using immunoSEQ multiplex PCR, the repertoire was profiled, and TCRdb retains in-frame clones only, with some absent. The table has tens of thousands of clones, around 81% seen once. CDR1 and CDR2 (germline): SNHLY, FYNNEI. The V end was cut by 7 bases, the J end by 3 bases, with 10 bases between. The CDR3 contains 12 residues. V and J are TRBV2 and TRBJ2-7, with TRBD2 as a possible D gene (5 bases). The source is a man in his forties or fifties with HIV. The specimen comprised unsorted PBMCs, sampled 1.6 years after starting antiretroviral therapy. This chain's CDR3 is CASKNGVYEQYF. For the CDR3, the DNA is TGTGCCAGCAAAAACGGGGTCTACGAGCAGTACTTC.